What follows are 27 T cell receptor beta chains derived from one specimen sequenced in a study of early T cells in non-severe SARS-CoV-2 infection. TCRdb independently ran MiXCR on the 5' RACE reads; one entry per CDR3 protein. The data show about 33,000 distinct CDR3 sequences, with more than 4.5% seen just once and around 5% held by the top ten. The sequenced material came from whole blood. The receptors derive from an adult who was a healthcare worker with PCR-confirmed SARS-CoV-2 infection or an uninfected control (not recorded which).

This clonotype was detected ten times or more. The chain carries TRBV7-9 and TRBJ2-6; D unclear. The V end lost 7 bases, the J end lost 4 bases, and 8 bases lay between the germline ends. The germline CDR1 and CDR2 sequences are SEHNR and FQNEAQ (reference sequence). This CDR3 region has 13 residues. CDR3 sequence (DNA): TGTGCCAGCACGCTCCCGGGGGCCAACGTCCTGACTTTC. It specifies CASTLPGANVLTF.

To note about this clonotype: A read error may be the cause here, since a much bigger clone is one base away. This rearrangement joins TRBV6-5 to TRBJ2-2; D is unclear. Germline CDR1 reads MNHEY; CDR2 reads SVGAGI. The CDR3 consists of 13 residues. The CDR3 nucleotides are TGTGTCAGCGTGTCCAGGAACACCGGGGAGCTGTTTTTT. Amino acids: CVSVSRNTGELFF.

Only a few counts were recorded for this clonotype. This chain uses TRBV7-2 with TRBJ1-2, with a possible D match to TRBD1 (6 bases). Trimming removed 1 base at V and 6 bases at J, with 12 bases between. CDR1 and CDR2 (germline): SGHTA, FQGNSA. The CDR3 consists of 14 residues. The CDR3 sequence: CASSLEGEYDGYTF. The CDR3, as DNA: TGTGCCAGCAGCTTAGAGGGGGAGTATGATGGCTACACCTTC.

This clonotype was counted ten times or more. The CDR3 is CSVEGTEQETQYF. The DNA for the CDR3 is TGCAGCGTTGAAGGGACAGAGCAAGAGACCCAGTACTTC. The genes are TRBV29-1 and TRBJ2-5, with D perhaps matching TRBD1 (6 bases). Between the trimmed V and J ends, which lost 1 base and 2 bases, there was a span of 8 bases. There are 13 residues in the CDR3. Germline V gene lookup returns CDR1 SQVTM and CDR2 ANQGSEA.

This clonotype was seen at least ten times. Here the CDR3 reads CASTTQGGDGYTF. CDR3 nucleotide sequence: TGTGCCAGCACCACACAGGGCGGCGACGGCTACACCTTC. The V and J genes are TRBV6-4 and TRBJ1-2; D perhaps matches TRBD1 (6 bases). In germline, CDR1 is MRHNA, CDR2 SNTAGT. V lost 7 bases to trimming and J lost 8 bases, with 17 bases between them. There are 13 residues in the CDR3.

This clonotype has ten or more counts. The chain is built from TRBV7-2 and TRBJ2-1; weak D call: TRBD1 (5 bases). Germline CDR1 SGHTA, CDR2 FQGNSA. The CDR3 extends over 13 amino acids. V was shortened by 1 base and J by 9 bases, with 10 bases between the two germline ends. This CDR3 reads CASSLGGRGEQFF. The DNA of the CDR3 is TGTGCCAGCAGCTTAGGGGGTAGGGGTGAGCAGTTCTTC.

The chain carries TRBV5-3 and TRBJ2-7; D unresolved. TRBV5-3 is recorded as an ORF, its role being uncertain. Between the trimmed V and J ends, which lost 0 bases and 8 bases, there was a span of 6 bases. The CDR3 has 11 amino acids. CDR3 loop: CARSLVLKQYF. CDR3 sequence (DNA): TGTGCCAGAAGCTTGGTCCTCAAGCAGTACTTC.

This clonotype turned up a few times. The chain couples TRBV28 to TRBJ1-1; D is ambiguous. V was shortened by 3 bases and J by 6 bases, with 2 bases between the two germline ends. The germline gives CDR1 MDHEN, CDR2 SYDVKM. This CDR3 is built from 10 residues. The CDR3 bases are TGTGCCAGCAGTTTCTCTGAAGCTTTCTTT. The encoded protein is CASSFSEAFF. The full variable domain, rest sourced from reference TRBV28 and TRBJ1-1, is DVKVTQSSRYLVKRTGEKVFLECVQDMDHENMFWYRQDPGLGLRLIYFSYDVKMKEKGDIPEGYSVSREKKERFSLILESASTNQTSMYLCASSFSEAFFGQGTRLTVV.

This clonotype was detected many times. The gene calls are TRBV11-2 and TRBJ2-1; 13 nucleotides align to TRBD2. V lost 5 bases and J lost 7; bases outside the gene matches: 5. CDR3 length: 15 residues. Germline-derived CDR1 and CDR2 are SGHAT and FQNNGV. The CDR3 coding sequence is TGTGCCAGCAGCCCGGGACTAGCGGGGCTAAATGAGCAGTTCTTC. Translated, it gives CASSPGLAGLNEQFF.

This clonotype was seen at least ten times. The junction and the germline gene differ at one end; a read error may be behind it. The J gene is TRBJ1-2, the V gene TRBV29-1, with 8 bases lining up with TRBD1. In germline, CDR1 is SQVTM, CDR2 ANQGSEA. The CDR3 has 13 residues. CDR3 nucleotide sequence: TGCAGCGTTAGGGGACAGGCGAATCGTGAGGTCATCTTC. This codes for CSVRGQANREVIF.

This chain joins TRBV11-2 and TRBJ1-1, with 8 bases matching TRBD1. Germline V gene lookup returns CDR1 SGHAT and CDR2 FQNNGV. V gave up 4 bases and J gave up 1 base; unmatched junction bases: 5. The CDR3 has 15 amino acids. This CDR3 reads CASSSGQGGNTEAFF. For the CDR3, the DNA is TGTGCCAGCAGCTCCGGACAGGGAGGGAACACTGAAGCTTTCTTT.

The CDR3 sequence is CASSPKRSGSSYNEQFF. For the CDR3, the DNA is TGTGCCAGCAGCCCTAAGCGTTCAGGGAGCTCCTACAATGAGCAGTTCTTC. This rearrangement joins TRBV7-9 to TRBJ2-1, with D possibly called TRBD1 or TRBD2 (5 bases each). Germline V gene sequence: CDR1 SEHNR, CDR2 FQNEAQ (reference sequence). This CDR3 region has 17 residues. Trimming took off 5 bases at V and 0 bases at J, with 17 bases between the two ends.

This chain links TRBV12-3 or TRBV12-4 with TRBJ2-2; D gene uncertain. CDR3 size: 14 residues. Trimming removed 2 bases from V and 1 base from J, with 5 bases in between. The CDR3 region has the DNA TGTGCCAGCAGTTTAACACGGAACACCGGGGAGCTGTTTTTT. Protein product: CASSLTRNTGELFF.

This clonotype has at least ten counts. The CDR3 coding sequence is TGTGCCAGCAGTTCGCACACAGGCACCACAGATACGCAGTATTTT. Its protein product is CASSSHTGTTDTQYF. The chain employs TRBV27 and TRBJ2-3; weak D call: TRBD1 (5 bases). Deletions cut 4 bases from V and 2 bases from J, with 13 bases between. The CDR3 is 15 residues long. Germline V lookup: CDR1 MNHEY, CDR2 SMNVEV (reference sequence).

This clonotype occurred many times. The CDR3 DNA sequence: TGCAGCGCCCCCCTAGCGGGGTTACAAGAGACCCAGTACTTC. Protein: CSAPLAGLQETQYF. The rearrangement joins TRBV29-1 to TRBJ2-5; the match to TRBD2 covers 9 bases. This CDR3 comprises 14 residues. Germline CDR1 is SQVTM and CDR2 is ANQGSEA. V gave up 7 bases and J gave up 2 bases; unmatched junction bases: 8.

In this sample, this clonotype turned up many times. V usage is TRBV6-2 or TRBV6-3 and J usage is TRBJ2-5; 11 bases are shared with TRBD1. The ends lost 0 bases at V and 4 bases at J; junction bases unmatched: 1. The CDR3 runs 15 residues. CDR1 and CDR2 (germline): MNHEY, SVGEGT. In nucleotides, the CDR3 is TGTGCCAGCAGTTACTCGGACAGGGGGCGAGAGACCCAGTACTTC. Residues: CASSYSDRGRETQYF.

This clonotype appeared many times. This chain uses TRBV19 with TRBJ1-5; D not certain. V gave up 5 bases and J gave up 1 base, with 9 bases separating them. CDR1 LNHDA and CDR2 SQIVND come from the germline V gene (reference sequence). This CDR3 is 14 amino acids long. The chain's CDR3 is CASSWQDSNQPQHF. As DNA, the CDR3 is TGTGCCAGTAGTTGGCAGGACAGCAATCAGCCCCAGCATTTT.

This clonotype came up many times. The chain links TRBV29-1 to TRBJ1-1; 7 nucleotides agree with TRBD1. V shed 4 bases and J 4 bases; nucleotides not matched to a gene: 9. The CDR3 sequence is 14 residues long. Looked up from germline, CDR1 is SQVTM and CDR2 is ANQGSEA. In nucleotides, the CDR3 is TGCAGCGTTGGTTTTCCAGGGGGTCTCACTGAAGCTTTCTTT. This codes for CSVGFPGGLTEAFF.

The CDR3 DNA reads TGTGCCAGCAGTTCCACCTTGACAGGGCGGAATTCACCCCTCCACTTT. Translation: CASSSTLTGRNSPLHF. The genes are TRBV12-3 or TRBV12-4 and TRBJ1-6, with 7 bases matching TRBD1. This CDR3 is built from 16 residues. V was pared by 4 bases and J by 7 bases, with 10 bases of the junction left unmatched.

This clonotype was counted at least ten times. The V and J genes are TRBV5-1 and TRBJ2-2; a weak D match, TRBD1 (5 bases). The CDR3 extends over 15 amino acids. V was clipped by 0 bases and J by 4 bases, with 10 bases between them. Germline V gene data show CDR1 as SGHRS and CDR2 as YFSETQ. For the CDR3, the DNA is TGCGCCAGCAGCTTGGCCACGACAGTCACCGGGGAGCTGTTTTTT. Its protein product is CASSLATTVTGELFF.

This clonotype was observed many times. The chain is built from TRBV11-2 and TRBJ1-1; a possible D gene is TRBD1 (6 bases). The length of the CDR3 is 13 residues. Trimming shortened V by 5 bases and J by 11 bases, and 18 bases separated the two germline ends. CDR1 SGHAT and CDR2 FQNNGV come from the germline V gene. The CDR3, as DNA: TGTGCCAGCAGCCTAAGGTCGGGGGCCGGGGCTTTCTTT. Protein: CASSLRSGAGAFF.

This clonotype was picked up many times. V is TRBV11-3 and J is TRBJ2-1; 11 bases align to TRBD2. Germline CDR1 SGHNT, CDR2 YENEEA. The CDR3 totals 18 residues. V lost 4 bases to trimming and J lost 8 bases; unmatched junction nucleotides: 16. CDR3 sequence: CASSSSFSTSGRKDEQFF. CDR3 in DNA: TGTGCCAGCAGCTCTTCCTTTTCCACTAGCGGGAGAAAGGATGAGCAGTTCTTC.

The chain links TRBV28 to TRBJ2-7; a weak D match, TRBD2 (6 bases). CDR1 and CDR2 (germline): MDHEN, SYDVKM. Trimming cost V 6 bases and J 6 bases, with 9 bases left between them. The CDR3 is 11 amino acids. In DNA form, the CDR3 reads TGTGCCAGCAGGAGGAGGGGCGAGCAGTACTTC. Translated, it gives CASRRRGEQYF.

This clonotype was counted only a few times. The gene calls are TRBV7-2 and TRBJ2-5; the D is unclear. Germline V gene data show CDR1 as SGHTA and CDR2 as FQGNSA. V lost 1 base, J lost 4 bases, and 13 bases lay in between. The CDR3 spans 15 residues. CDR3 DNA: TGTGCCAGCAGCTTAGGGGGAAAGGTGGGAGAGACCCAGTACTTC. Translated: CASSLGGKVGETQYF.

V gene TRBV14 combines with J gene TRBJ2-1; D ambiguous. Germline CDR1 reads SGHDN; CDR2 reads FVKESK. Trimming took 1 base from V and 6 from J, leaving 10 bases between them. The length of the CDR3 is 14 residues. The CDR3, as DNA: TGTGCCAGCAGCCAAGTTCTCCGGGTCAATGAGCAGTTCTTC. This codes for CASSQVLRVNEQFF. The full variable domain, with the rest looked up from reference TRBV14 and TRBJ2-1, is EAGVTQFPSHSVIEKGQTVTLRCDPISGHDNLYWYRRVMGKEIKFLLHFVKESKQDESGMPNNRFLAERTGGTYSTLKVQPAELEDSGVYFCASSQVLRVNEQFFGPGTRLTVL.

This clonotype is termed medium-sized. The chain is built from TRBV7-2 and TRBJ1-6; TRBD1 aligns across 9 bases. The CDR3 is made up of 14 amino acids. V lost 5 bases and J lost 7; bases outside the gene matches: 3. Germline assignment: CDR1 SGHTA and CDR2 FQGNSA. The CDR3 spells CASSAGQGNSPLHF. The CDR3 DNA sequence: TGTGCCAGCAGCGCGGGACAGGGAAATTCACCCCTCCACTTT.

This clonotype showed up many times. The chain combines TRBV28 with TRBJ2-7; 8 bases agree with TRBD2. Germline lookup yields CDR1 MDHEN and CDR2 SYDVKM. Trimming cost V 5 bases and J 6 bases; bases outside gene matches: 9. The CDR3 consists of 14 residues. This CDR3 is CASSDLGGRSEQYF. The CDR3 coding sequence is TGTGCCAGCAGTGATCTTGGCGGGAGGAGCGAGCAGTACTTC.